This T cell receptor beta chain is drawn from a study of blood T cell repertoires in COVID-19 (dated by TCRdb to 2018 to 2020). The study in broad terms: Samples covering the acute and convalescent phases of COVID-19 were provided by collaborators in the United States, Italy and Spain. The prospective study material was composed of cDNA or gDNA derived from T cells, B-cell-depleted T cells, or PBMCs. Deeply sampled blood TCRbeta repertoires from subjects exposed to, actively infected with, or recovered from COVID-19 were included in the dataset. The repertoires were released in a freely available public database meant as a resource for research on the immune response to SARS-CoV-2. Samples were obtained from the ongoing ImmuneRACE study (first 160 participants) and from 1,200 or so subjects provided by 6 global collaborators. Nearly every sample came with metadata listing a de-identified subject ID, COVID-19 status, age in years and sex. Where available, HLA class I and class II types were obtained from metadata supplied by the sample provider rather than from assay-based typing.

In the prospective study, participants were roughly 18 to 90 years old, resided in fewer than 25 geographic areas of the United States, and were enrolled through a virtual design. To assign participants to cohorts, the prospective study relied on clinical history that participants themselves reported in a screening survey and a study questionnaire. Recovered participants in ImmuneRACE Cohort 3 were defined as having two consecutive negative NP/OP PCR tests, clearance from a healthcare professional, or resolution of symptoms. Mobile phlebotomists in the prospective study collected whole blood, serum and a nasopharyngeal or oropharyngeal swab from every participant. Participants in the prospective study had the option to provide additional blood draws and questionnaires over a roughly 2-month period. Before DNA extraction, prospective study blood samples were shipped either frozen or at room temperature.

Turning to this clone: Its antigen is still unknown. The germline gene is not matched at one end of the junction; a read error may be the cause.

The immunoSEQ Assay, a bias-controlled multiplex PCR, was used to amplify TCRbeta CDR3 regions from genomic DNA. Per the authors' processing: The number of nucleated cells in each sample was estimated from the amplification of reference gene primers within the assay. To quantify the absolute abundance of each unique TCRbeta CDR3 rearrangement, sequence reads were collapsed and filtered. For each sample, productive Simpson clonality was calculated by taking the square root of Simpson's diversity index across productive rearrangements. Drawn from immuneACCESS, this table holds only the in-frame rearrangements with V and J called that TCRdb kept. Clones are partly lost; checked studies trace under half to an unresolved V gene and leave the rest unexplained. The V and J calls and the clone size are those of that table, but D and trimming were determined from the DNA. For this sample there are roughly 520,000 clones; more than 75% appear just once. Less than 2% of the sample is in the top ten clones.

Findings and caveats that apply to the study as a whole: The amount of clinical and demographic metadata varied by source and participant and was provided uncurated.

The cysteine opens and the phenylalanine closes a CDR3 of 15 amino acids. The sequence is cut down to CDR3 DNA, 45 bases in frame from base 1. Looking up the germline V gene (reference sequence) yields CDR1 SSHAT and CDR2 FNYEAQ. Material for sequencing was PBMCs or T cells enriched from blood (not recorded which). The rearrangement combines TRBV7-7 with TRBJ2-1, with 10 central nucleotides matching TRBD1. The receptor was isolated from a woman aged 40 to 49 who had recovered from COVID-19. The CDR3 in this case is CASSTSGQGSGEQFF. The DNA sequence reads TGTGCTAGCAGCACATCGGGACAGGGGAGCGGTGAGCAGTTCTTC. Here the CDR3 is joined to the reference TRBV7-7 and TRBJ2-1 genes, and the full variable domain is: GAGVSQSPRYKVTKRGQDVTLRCDPISSHATLYWYQQALGQGPEFLTYFNYEAQPDKSGLPSDRFSAERPEGSISTLTIQRTEQRDSAMYRCASSTSGQGSGEQFFGPGTRLTVL.